What follows is one TCR beta chain and its context. This record comes from a study of cytomegalovirus exposure and HLA in healthy donors. The PCR made use of 60 Vbeta and 13 Jbeta primers. Assay: immunoSEQ multiplex PCR; the TCRdb copy retains only in-frame clones and omits some. The sample yields 95,000 to 150,000 clones, roughly 9% seen once. Sequenced: PBMCs. The receptor was isolated from a woman between 40 and 50 years old in good health and CMV-seropositive.

CDR3 in DNA: TGCGCCAGCAGCCCGGAGGGTAGCACAGATACGCAGTATTTT. Protein product: CASSPEGSTDTQYF. This chain links TRBV5-1 with TRBJ2-3, with D tentatively TRBD2 (6 bases). The germline V and J ends were trimmed by 4 bases and 0 bases, with 9 bases remaining between them. The CDR3 is made up of 14 amino acids. Germline V gives CDR1 SGHRS, CDR2 YFSETQ. Full variable domain (outside the CDR3, taken from reference TRBV5-1 and TRBJ2-3): KAGVTQTPRYLIKTRGQQVTLSCSPISGHRSVSWYQQTPGQGLQFLFEYFSETQRNKGNFPGRFSGRQFSNSRSEMNVSTLELGDSALYLCASSPEGSTDTQYFGPGTRLTVL.